This T cell receptor (beta chain) appears in the sequencing data of a study of T cells in Graves' hyperthyroidism and ophthalmopathy. Hyperthyroidism in the patients, aged 18 to 65, was newly diagnosed and under 2 months in duration. Based on clinical symptoms, serum thyroxine and TRAb, thyroid ultrasound and orbital computed tomography, diagnoses were reached. TCR beta CDR3 sequences were amplified from RNA transcripts. Primed by the HTBI set, a first-round RT-PCR was run on the TCR CDR3. TCRdb reanalysed the multiplex PCR reads using MiXCR and keeps one entry per CDR3 protein. The repertoire holds about 570,000 distinct CDR3 sequences, with about 15% as singletons. CDR1 is MDHEN, CDR2 SYDVKM, per germline. The CDR3 runs 14 residues. The V end was cut by 10 bases, the J end by 0 bases, with 15 bases between.

This clonotype originated in a middle-aged woman with Graves' hyperthyroidism. The material sequenced was blood. The chain employs TRBV28 and TRBJ1-1, with a tentative D call TRBD1 (5 bases). The CDR3 bases are TGTGCCATTACTTCCGGGGCGCTGAACACTGAAGCTTTCTTT. Amino acid sequence: CAITSGALNTEAFF.